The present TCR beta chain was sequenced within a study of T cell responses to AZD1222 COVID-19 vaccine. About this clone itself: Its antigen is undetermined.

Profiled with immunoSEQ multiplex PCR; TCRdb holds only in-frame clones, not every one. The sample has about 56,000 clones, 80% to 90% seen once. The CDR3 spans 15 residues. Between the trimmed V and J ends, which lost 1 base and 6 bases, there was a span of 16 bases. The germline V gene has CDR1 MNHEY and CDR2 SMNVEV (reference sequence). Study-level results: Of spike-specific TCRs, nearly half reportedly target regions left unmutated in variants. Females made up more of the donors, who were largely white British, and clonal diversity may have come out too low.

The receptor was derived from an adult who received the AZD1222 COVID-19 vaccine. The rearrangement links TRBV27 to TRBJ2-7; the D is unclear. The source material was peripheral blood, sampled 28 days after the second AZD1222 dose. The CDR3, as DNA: TGTGCCAGCAGTTTATTTCGAGGAACAGTCTCCGAGCAGTACTTC. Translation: CASSLFRGTVSEQYF.